The rows below give T cell receptor beta chains drawn from one sample of a study of T cells in Graves' hyperthyroidism and ophthalmopathy. MiXCR, applied by TCRdb to the multiplex PCR reads, yields one record per CDR3 protein. The sample lists 450,000 to 700,000 distinct CDR3 sequences, around 45% occurring once. The sample taken for sequencing was peripheral blood or thyroid tissue (not recorded which). All receptors derive from a young woman with Graves' hyperthyroidism. Each CDR3 is given with its conserved first and last residue.

>TRBV20-1
CSARTSGSLEQYF
>TRBV10-3
CAIRGRLYGYTF
>TRBV6-1
CASRRDRGGEQYF
>TRBV29-1
CSVERAGNTIYF
>TRBV7-7
CASSLAGGLDEHF
>TRBV29-1
CSVDRGGQPQHF
>TRBV12-3/TRBV12-4
CASSLGGPDTQPQHF
>TRBV4-3
CASSRNWITGNEQYF
>TRBV27
CASSTHPGQGGGYTF
>TRBV7-9
CASSPQGGANYGYTF
>TRBV6-6
CASRGLAGNTGELFF
>TRBV4-1
CASSQDRVGGTGANVLTF
>TRBV25-1
CASQDRGYLNSPLHF
>TRBV2
CASSEGLRPLLRDEQYF
>TRBV5-4
CASSKDSMNTEAFF
>TRBV12-3/TRBV12-4
CASGRNYEQYF
>TRBV24-1
CATSVGGEKLFF
>TRBV5-4
CASTLRDKLNYGYTF
>TRBV19
CASRFFGTGDEKLFF
>TRBV27
CASSLSKGRNTIYF
>TRBV29-1
CSVARDQSSGRGEQYF
>TRBV29-1
CSVEIGGTYEQYF
>TRBV5-1
CASSFGQSGETQYF
>TRBV7-9
CASSQRRASDHEQYF
>TRBV5-1
CASSPRTGGVWNQPQHF
>TRBV2
CASSRQTATNEKLFF
>TRBV19
CASSIGGSSNQPQHF
>TRBV5-4
CASSLAIGVANMNTEAFF
>TRBV10-3
CASAGPQETQYF
>TRBV29-1
CSVVGGMGGEQFF
>TRBV7-9
CASSTPPEDRGPRELFF